This T cell receptor (beta chain) was identified in a study of Ad26.COV2.S vaccination and SARS-CoV-2 variants. Assay: immunoSEQ multiplex PCR; the TCRdb copy retains only in-frame clones and omits some. There are approximately 340,000 clones in the sample; 92% occur only once, and roughly 3.9% lies in the top ten. General study findings and limits: Vaccine recipients and placebo recipients showed similar non-spike TCR breadth. Assessments of TCR breadth and depth may have underestimated the total T cell responses. Recipients given vaccine exceeded placebo recipients in spike-specific TCR breadth. Substantial breadth was reported for post-vaccination spike-specific CD8+ and CD4+ T cells.

CDR1 is MNHEY and CDR2 is SVGAGI in the germline V gene. The CDR3 extends over 15 amino acids. Losses at the gene ends were 6 bases for V and 3 bases for J; bases not matched to a gene: 7. Points on this clone: What it binds is not known.

This clonotype was sampled from a human donor who had recovered from COVID-19. This chain links TRBV6-5 with TRBJ1-3, with 8 bases that match TRBD1. The source was peripheral blood, collected after recovery from COVID-19. The CDR3 DNA follows: TGTGCCAGCAGCCTGTCCGGGACAGGTGGAAACACCATATATTTT. Its protein is CASSLSGTGGNTIYF.